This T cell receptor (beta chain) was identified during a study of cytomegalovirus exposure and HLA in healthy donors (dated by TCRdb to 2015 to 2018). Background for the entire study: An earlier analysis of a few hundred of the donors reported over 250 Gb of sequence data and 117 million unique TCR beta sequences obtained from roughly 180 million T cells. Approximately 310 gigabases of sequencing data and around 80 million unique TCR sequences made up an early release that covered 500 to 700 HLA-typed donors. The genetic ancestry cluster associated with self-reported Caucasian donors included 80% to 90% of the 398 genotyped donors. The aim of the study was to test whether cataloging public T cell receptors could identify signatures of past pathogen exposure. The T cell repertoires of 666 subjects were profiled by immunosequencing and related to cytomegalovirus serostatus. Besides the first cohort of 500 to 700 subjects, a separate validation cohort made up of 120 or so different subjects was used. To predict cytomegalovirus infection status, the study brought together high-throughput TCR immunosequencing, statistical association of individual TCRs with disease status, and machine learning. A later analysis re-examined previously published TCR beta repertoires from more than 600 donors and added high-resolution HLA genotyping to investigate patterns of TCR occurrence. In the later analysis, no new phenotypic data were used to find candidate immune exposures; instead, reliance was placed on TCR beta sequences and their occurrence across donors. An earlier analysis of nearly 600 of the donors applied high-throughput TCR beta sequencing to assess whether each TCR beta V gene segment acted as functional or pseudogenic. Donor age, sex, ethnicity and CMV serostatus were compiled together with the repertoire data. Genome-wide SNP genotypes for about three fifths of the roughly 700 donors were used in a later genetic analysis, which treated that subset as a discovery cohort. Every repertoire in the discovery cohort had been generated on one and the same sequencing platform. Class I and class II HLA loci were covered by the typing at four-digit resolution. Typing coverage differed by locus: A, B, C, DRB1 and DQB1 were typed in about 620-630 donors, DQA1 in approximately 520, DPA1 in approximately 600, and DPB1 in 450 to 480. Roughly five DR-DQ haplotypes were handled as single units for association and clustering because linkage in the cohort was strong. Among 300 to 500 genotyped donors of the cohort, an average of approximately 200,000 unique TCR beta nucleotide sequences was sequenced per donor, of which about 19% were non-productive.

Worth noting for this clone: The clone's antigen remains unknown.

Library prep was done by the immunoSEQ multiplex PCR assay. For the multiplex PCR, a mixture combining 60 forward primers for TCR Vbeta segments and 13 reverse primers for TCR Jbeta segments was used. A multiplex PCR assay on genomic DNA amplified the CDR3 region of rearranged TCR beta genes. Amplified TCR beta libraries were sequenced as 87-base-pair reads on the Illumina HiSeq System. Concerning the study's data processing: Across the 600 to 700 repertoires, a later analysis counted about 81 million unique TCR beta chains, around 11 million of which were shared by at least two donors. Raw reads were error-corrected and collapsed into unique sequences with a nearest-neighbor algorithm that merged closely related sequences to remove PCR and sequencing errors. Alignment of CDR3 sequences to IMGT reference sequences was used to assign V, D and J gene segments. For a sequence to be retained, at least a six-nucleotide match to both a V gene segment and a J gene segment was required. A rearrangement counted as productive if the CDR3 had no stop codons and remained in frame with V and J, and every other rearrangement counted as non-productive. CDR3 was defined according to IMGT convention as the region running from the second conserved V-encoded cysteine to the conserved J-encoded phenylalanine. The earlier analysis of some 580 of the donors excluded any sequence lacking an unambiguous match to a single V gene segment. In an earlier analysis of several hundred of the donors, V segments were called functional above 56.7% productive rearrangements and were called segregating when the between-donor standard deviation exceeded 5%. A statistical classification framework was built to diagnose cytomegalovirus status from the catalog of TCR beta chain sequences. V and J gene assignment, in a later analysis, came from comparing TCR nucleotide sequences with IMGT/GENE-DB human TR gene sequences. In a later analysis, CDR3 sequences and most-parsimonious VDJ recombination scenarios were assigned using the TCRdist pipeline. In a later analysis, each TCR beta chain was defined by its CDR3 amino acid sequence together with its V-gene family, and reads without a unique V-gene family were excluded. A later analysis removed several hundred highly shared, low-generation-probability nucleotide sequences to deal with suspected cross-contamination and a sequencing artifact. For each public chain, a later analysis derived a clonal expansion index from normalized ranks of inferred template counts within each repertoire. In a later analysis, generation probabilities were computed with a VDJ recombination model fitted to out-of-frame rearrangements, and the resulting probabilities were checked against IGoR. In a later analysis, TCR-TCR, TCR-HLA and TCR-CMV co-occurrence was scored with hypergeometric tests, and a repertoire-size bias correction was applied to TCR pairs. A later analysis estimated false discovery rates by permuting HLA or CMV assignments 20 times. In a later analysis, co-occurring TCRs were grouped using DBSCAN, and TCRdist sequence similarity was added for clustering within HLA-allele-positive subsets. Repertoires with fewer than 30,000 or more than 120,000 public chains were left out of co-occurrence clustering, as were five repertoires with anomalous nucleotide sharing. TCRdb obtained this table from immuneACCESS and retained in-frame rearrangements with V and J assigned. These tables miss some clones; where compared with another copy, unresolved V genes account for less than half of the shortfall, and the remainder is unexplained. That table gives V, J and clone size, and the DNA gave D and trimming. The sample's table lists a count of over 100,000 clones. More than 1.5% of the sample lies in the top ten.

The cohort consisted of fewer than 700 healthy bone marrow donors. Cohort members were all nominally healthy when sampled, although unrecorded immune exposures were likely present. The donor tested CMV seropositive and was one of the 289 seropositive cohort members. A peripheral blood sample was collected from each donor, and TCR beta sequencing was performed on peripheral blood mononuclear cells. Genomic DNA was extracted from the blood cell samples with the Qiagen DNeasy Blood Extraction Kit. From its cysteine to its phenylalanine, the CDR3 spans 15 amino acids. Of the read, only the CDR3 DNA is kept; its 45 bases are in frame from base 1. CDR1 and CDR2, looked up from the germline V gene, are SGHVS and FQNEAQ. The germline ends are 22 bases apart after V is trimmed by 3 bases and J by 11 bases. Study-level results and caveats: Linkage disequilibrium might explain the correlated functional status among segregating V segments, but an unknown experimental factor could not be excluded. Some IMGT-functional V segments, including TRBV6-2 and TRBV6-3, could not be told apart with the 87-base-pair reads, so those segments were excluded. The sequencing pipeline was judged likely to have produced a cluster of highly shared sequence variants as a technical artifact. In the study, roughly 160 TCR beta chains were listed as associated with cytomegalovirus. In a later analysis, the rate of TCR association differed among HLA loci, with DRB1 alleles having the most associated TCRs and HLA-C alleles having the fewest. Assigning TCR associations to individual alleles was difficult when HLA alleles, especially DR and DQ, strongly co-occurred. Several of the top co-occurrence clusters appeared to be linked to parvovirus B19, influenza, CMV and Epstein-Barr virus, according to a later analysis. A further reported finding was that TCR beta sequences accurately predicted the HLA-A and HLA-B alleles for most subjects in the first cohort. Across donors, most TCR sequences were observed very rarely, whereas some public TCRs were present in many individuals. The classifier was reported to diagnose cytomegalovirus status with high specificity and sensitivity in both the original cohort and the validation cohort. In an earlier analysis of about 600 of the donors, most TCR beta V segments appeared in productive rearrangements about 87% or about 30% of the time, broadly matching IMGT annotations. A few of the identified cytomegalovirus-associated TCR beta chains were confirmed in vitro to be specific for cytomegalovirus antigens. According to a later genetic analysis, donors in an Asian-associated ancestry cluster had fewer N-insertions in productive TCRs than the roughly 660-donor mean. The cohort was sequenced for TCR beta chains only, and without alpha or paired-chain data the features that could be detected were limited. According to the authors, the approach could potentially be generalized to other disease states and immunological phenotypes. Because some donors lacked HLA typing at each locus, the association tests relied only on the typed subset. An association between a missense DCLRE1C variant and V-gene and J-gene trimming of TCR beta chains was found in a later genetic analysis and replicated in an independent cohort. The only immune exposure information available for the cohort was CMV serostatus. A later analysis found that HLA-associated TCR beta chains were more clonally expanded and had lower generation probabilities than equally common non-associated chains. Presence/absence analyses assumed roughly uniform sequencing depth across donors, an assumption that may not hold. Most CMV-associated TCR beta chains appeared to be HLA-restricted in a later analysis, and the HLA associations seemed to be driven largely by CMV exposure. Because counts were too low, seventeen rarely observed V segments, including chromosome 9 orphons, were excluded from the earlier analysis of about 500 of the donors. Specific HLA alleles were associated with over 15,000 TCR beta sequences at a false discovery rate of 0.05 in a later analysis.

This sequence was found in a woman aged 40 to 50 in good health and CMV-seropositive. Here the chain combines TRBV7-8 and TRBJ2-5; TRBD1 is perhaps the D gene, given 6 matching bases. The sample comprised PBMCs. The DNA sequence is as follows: TGTGCCAGCAGCTTGGGTCGGACAGTAACCTACAAGCAGTACTTC. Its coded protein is CASSLGRTVTYKQYF.